This T cell receptor (beta chain) was captured by sequencing in a study of cytomegalovirus exposure and HLA in healthy donors. Findings and caveats of the study: Later analysis found that TCR beta chains associated with HLA were more clonally expanded than other, equally common chains.

The PCR contained 60 Vbeta and 13 Jbeta primers. Assay used: immunoSEQ multiplex PCR; TCRdb lists only in-frame clones, some missing. Of about 130,000 clones detected, approximately 74% appear once; the ten largest clones hold under 8.5%. The donors gave bone marrow, and they were healthy. To note about this clone: Antigen unknown. The CDR3 end shows no conserved phenylalanine or tryptophan, and so a read error is likely.

The clonotype originates from a male donor in good health and CMV-seronegative. The sequenced sample consisted of PBMCs.

The CDR3 loop is CASSQDSRVEGYGYTL. The CDR3 DNA reads as TGCGCCAGCAGCCAAGACAGCAGGGTGGAGGGCTATGGCTACACCCTC. The J gene is TRBJ1-2, the V gene TRBV4-3; D perhaps matches TRBD1 (5 bases). This CDR3 has 16 residues. CDR1 is LGHNA and CDR2 is YSLEER in the germline V gene. V was trimmed by 0 bases and J by 4 bases, leaving 15 bases between them.